Below are 27 T cell receptor beta chains sequenced from a single sample in a study of blood T cell repertoires in COVID-19. TCRdb's table, derived via immunoSEQ multiplex PCR, lists solely in-frame clones and lacks some. The sample consists of some 31,000 clones, roughly 93% of them appearing once. The sequencing sample was made of peripheral blood. Every receptor here comes from a human donor in a cohort sampled during active COVID-19.

The rearrangement joins TRBV5-1 to TRBJ1-2; D perhaps matches TRBD1 (5 bases). In germline, CDR1 is SGHRS, CDR2 YFSETQ. V lost 1 base to trimming and J lost 6 bases, with 16 bases between them. The CDR3 runs 15 residues. The CDR3 spells CASSLIGALKDGYTF. CDR3 bases: TGCGCCAGCAGCTTGATTGGGGCACTTAAGGATGGCTACACCTTC.

The chain recombines TRBV7-3 with TRBJ1-1; TRBD1 agrees at 7 bases. Germline V gives CDR1 SGHTA, CDR2 FQGTGA. The CDR3 extends over 14 amino acids. J lost 4 bases, V lost 5 bases, and 7 bases had no gene match. The DNA for the CDR3 is TGTGCCAGCAGCCCCGGGACAGAGGGCACTGAAGCTTTCTTT. It specifies CASSPGTEGTEAFF. Full variable domain (outside the CDR3, taken from reference TRBV7-3 and TRBJ1-1): GAGVSQTPSNKVTEKGKYVELRCDPISGHTALYWYRQSLGQGPEFLIYFQGTGAADDSGLPNDRFFAVRPEGSVSTLKIQRTERGDSAVYLCASSPGTEGTEAFFGQGTRLTVV.

The J gene is TRBJ1-1, the V gene TRBV9, with 8 bases aligning to TRBD1. The CDR3 extends over 17 amino acids. Trimming at V came to 3 bases and at J to 1 base, leaving 11 bases not matched to a gene. Germline lookup yields CDR1 SGDLS and CDR2 YYNGEE. As DNA, the CDR3 is TGTGCCAGCAGCGGATGGGGACAGGTAGATAGGAACACTGAAGCTTTCTTT. It encodes CASSGWGQVDRNTEAFF.

The chain has TRBV7-9 and TRBJ2-1; 7 positions agree with TRBD2. CDR1 and CDR2 from the germline V gene are SEHNR and FQNEAQ (reference sequence). The CDR3 length is 13 residues. J gave up 7 bases and V 5 bases, and 5 bases lay outside the gene matches. Written as DNA, the CDR3 is TGTGCCAGCAGCCCCCGGACTAGTAATGAGCAGTTCTTC. It specifies CASSPRTSNEQFF.

This clone occurred once. This rearrangement joins TRBV5-1 to TRBJ1-1; TRBD1 is a possible D gene (6 bases). The CDR3 is made up of 14 amino acids. V shed 4 bases and J shed 0 bases, with 10 bases lying between them. CDR1 is SGHRS and CDR2 is YFSETQ in the germline V gene. The CDR3 loop reads CASSPQGLNTEAFF. The CDR3 region has the DNA TGCGCCAGCAGCCCGCAGGGGTTGAACACTGAAGCTTTCTTT.

V and J are TRBV7-9 and TRBJ1-4; D is unresolved. CDR3 length: 11 residues. Germline assignment: CDR1 SEHNR and CDR2 FQNEAQ (reference sequence). The V and J ends lost 8 bases and 7 bases respectively, with 8 bases between them. CDR3 bases: TGTGCCAGCGATCTCGGTGAAAAACTGTTTTTT. It encodes CASDLGEKLFF.

This clone was observed a handful of times. Here the CDR3 DNA reads TGCAGTGCTAGTTCGGAAACAGCACCCAACACTGAAGCTTTCTTT. Its protein is CSASSETAPNTEAFF. J is TRBJ1-1 and V is TRBV20-1; D is uncertain. CDR3 length: 15 residues. Germline CDR1 is DFQATT and CDR2 is SNEGSKA (reference sequence). Trimming cost V 3 bases and J 2 bases, with 16 bases left between them.

The chain combines TRBV15 with TRBJ1-2, with TRBD1 matching 7 bases. Germline trimming cut 0 bases from V and 4 bases from J; bases unmatched to any gene: 5. The CDR3 runs to 15 residues. The germline V gene encodes CDR1 LNHNV and CDR2 YYDKDF (reference sequence). In DNA, the CDR3 is TGTGCCACCAGCAGAGAAAACAGGGGCATCTATGGCTACACCTTC. This sequence encodes CATSRENRGIYGYTF.

The chain links TRBV11-3 to TRBJ2-1, with unresolved D. The CDR3 has 13 residues. The V gene lost 3 bases and the J gene lost 4 bases, with 7 bases spanning the gap. CDR1 SGHNT and CDR2 YENEEA come from the germline V gene. The CDR3: CASSFAGYNEQFF. CDR3 DNA: TGTGCCAGCAGCTTTGCAGGTTACAATGAGCAGTTCTTC.

V is TRBV11-3 and J is TRBJ2-5, with 9 bases that match TRBD2. Per the germline V gene, CDR1 is SGHNT and CDR2 is YENEEA. The CDR3 covers 17 residues. V gave up 1 base and J gave up 4 bases; unmatched junction bases: 10. The CDR3 sequence is CASSLAGPAGGAETQYF. The CDR3 DNA reads as TGTGCCAGCAGCTTAGCGGGGCCAGCGGGGGGCGCAGAGACCCAGTACTTC.

This clone has more than one count but fewer than ten. V is TRBV6-2 or TRBV6-3 and J is TRBJ2-5, with 8 bases that match TRBD2. V shed 5 bases, J shed 5 bases, and the junction held 4 bases outside the gene matches. This CDR3 contains 13 residues. Germline V gene lookup returns CDR1 MNHEY and CDR2 SVGEGT. In nucleotides, the CDR3 is TGTGCCAGCAGTCCGACTAGCGCCGAGACCCAGTACTTC. It codes for CASSPTSAETQYF.

This chain joins TRBV9 and TRBJ1-2, with a weak D call TRBD1 (6 bases). Germline V CDR1 and CDR2: SGDLS, YYNGEE. V was shortened by 0 bases and J by 8 bases, with 8 bases between the two germline ends. CDR3 length: 12 residues. CDR3 nucleotides: TGTGCCAGCAGCGTAGTTCAGGGGGGCTACACCTTC. Protein: CASSVVQGGYTF.

The V call is TRBV11-3, the J call TRBJ2-7, with 7 bases identical to TRBD2. V lost 0 bases to trimming and J lost 1 base; unmatched junction nucleotides: 6. CDR1 is SGHNT and CDR2 is YENEEA in the germline V gene. This CDR3 has 16 residues. CDR3 DNA sequence: TGTGCCAGCAGCTTAGAGAAGGGCGGGGGTTCCTACGAGCAGTACTTC. This sequence encodes CASSLEKGGGSYEQYF.

The V and J genes are TRBV9 and TRBJ2-1; possible D gene TRBD2, 5 bases. Trimming shortened V by 0 bases and J by 3 bases, and 7 bases separated the two germline ends. In germline, CDR1 is SGDLS, CDR2 YYNGEE. This CDR3 has 14 amino acids. The CDR3 is CASSVAGSYNEQFF. The CDR3 bases are TGTGCCAGCAGCGTAGCGGGAAGCTACAATGAGCAGTTCTTC.

The chain employs TRBV5-1 and TRBJ2-7, with D possibly being TRBD1 (5 bases). CDR1 is SGHRS and CDR2 is YFSETQ in the germline V gene. This CDR3 has 14 residues. Deletions cut 0 bases from V and 6 bases from J, with 13 bases between. The CDR3 here is CASSLVAQGTEQYF. In DNA, the CDR3 is TGCGCCAGCAGCTTGGTGGCCCAGGGCACCGAGCAGTACTTC.

This clone showed up just once. This chain connects TRBV6-2 or TRBV6-3 to TRBJ2-1; 12 bases agree with TRBD2. This CDR3 contains 17 residues. With V trimmed by 0 bases and J by 8 bases, 8 bases remained unmatched. Germline V gene data show CDR1 as MNHEY and CDR2 as SVGEGT. Here the CDR3 reads CASSYSTSGSLSHEQFF. CDR3 DNA sequence: TGTGCCAGCAGTTACTCGACTAGCGGGAGTTTATCCCATGAGCAGTTCTTC.

This chain connects TRBV23-1 to TRBJ1-2; TRBD1 matches at 8 bases. TRBV23-1 is filed as an ORF, its function uncertain. Trimming took 4 bases from V and 8 from J; bases not matched to a gene: 21. The CDR3 has 18 residues. The CDR3 nucleotides are TGCGCCAGCAGTCCTTGGGACAGGTTTTGTCTCACTGGGGAAGGCTACACCTTC. It yields the protein CASSPWDRFCLTGEGYTF.

V usage is TRBV6-5 and J usage is TRBJ2-7, with 9 bases matching TRBD2. The V and J ends lost 6 bases and 3 bases, in that order; junction bases with no gene match: 9. The CDR3 sequence is 15 residues long. The V gene's germline CDR1 is MNHEY and CDR2 SVGAGI. CDR3 residues: CASRLGASGDYEQYF. The CDR3 nucleotides are TGTGCCAGCAGGCTTGGGGCTAGCGGGGACTACGAGCAGTACTTC.

CDR3 in DNA: TGTGCCAGCAGCTTAGTCACACAGGGGTTCGGAAACACCATATATTTT. Its translation: CASSLVTQGFGNTIYF. V usage is TRBV7-8 and J usage is TRBJ1-3, with TRBD1 matching over 7 bases. The CDR3 loop spans 16 amino acids. V dropped 1 base and J dropped 4; count of bases not matched to a gene: 7. CDR1 is SGHVS and CDR2 is FQNEAQ in the germline V gene. The complete variable domain, with remaining parts taken from reference TRBV7-8 and TRBJ1-3, reads GAGVSQSPRYKVAKRGQDVALRCDPISGHVSLFWYQQALGQGPEFLTYFQNEAQLDKSGLPSDRFFAERPEGSVSTLKIQRTQQEDSAVYLCASSLVTQGFGNTIYFGEGSWLTVV.

The chain carries TRBV7-2 and TRBJ2-7; D not certain. The V gene lost 1 base and the J gene lost 5 bases, with 15 bases spanning the gap. Germline lookup yields CDR1 SGHTA and CDR2 FQGNSA. The CDR3 totals 15 residues. CDR3 in DNA: TGTGCCAGCAGCTTAGAGCACCCTCCGGCGGACGAGCAGTACTTC. Its translation: CASSLEHPPADEQYF.

The chain has TRBV20-1 and TRBJ1-2; 11 nucleotides match TRBD1. From germline, CDR1 is DFQATT and CDR2 SNEGSKA (reference sequence). The CDR3 is 16 residues long. After removal of 3 bases from V and 7 bases from J, the junction contained 13 bases not matched to a gene. The CDR3: CSASSWGQGGGAGYTF. In DNA form, the CDR3 reads TGCAGTGCTAGTTCCTGGGGACAGGGGGGGGGTGCTGGCTACACCTTC.

V gene TRBV18 combines with J gene TRBJ2-7, with 10 nucleotides matching TRBD1. CDR1 is KGHSH, CDR2 LQKENI, per germline. This CDR3 is built from 14 residues. The ends lost 3 bases at V and 5 bases at J; junction bases unmatched: 4. Written as DNA, the CDR3 is TGTGCCAGCTCACCCGGGACAGGGGATCACGAGCAGTACTTC. Translation: CASSPGTGDHEQYF.

The genes are TRBV10-2 and TRBJ2-1; D perhaps matches TRBD2 (6 bases). CDR1 and CDR2 (germline): WSHSY, SAAADI. This CDR3 is built from 14 residues. Trimming cost V 8 bases and J 4 bases, with 15 bases left between them. The CDR3, as DNA: TGCGCCAGCGGAGGGACTGGGGGTTACAATGAGCAGTTCTTC. Its translation is CASGGTGGYNEQFF.

The CDR3 here is CASSRPGNSNQPQHF. CDR3 DNA: TGTGCCAGTAGTAGACCAGGGAATAGCAATCAGCCCCAGCATTTT. The gene calls are TRBV19 and TRBJ1-5; perhaps TRBD1 as D (5 bases). The CDR3 length is 15 residues. The ends were cut back, 4 bases at V and 0 bases at J, with 10 bases in the middle. Germline values: CDR1 LNHDA, CDR2 SQIVND (reference sequence).

The gene calls are TRBV18 and TRBJ1-1, with 11 bases that match TRBD1. The length of the CDR3 is 16 residues. V gave up 2 bases and J gave up 0 bases; unmatched junction bases: 2. Germline loops: CDR1 KGHSH, CDR2 LQKENI. CDR3 region: CASSPRDRGMNTEAFF. DNA for the CDR3: TGTGCCAGCTCACCAAGGGACAGGGGGATGAACACTGAAGCTTTCTTT.

CDR3 sequence (DNA): TGTGCCAGCAGCTCTGACGGGGATGAGCAGTTCTTC. This codes for CASSSDGDEQFF. This chain connects TRBV11-3 to TRBJ2-1; perhaps TRBD2 as D (5 bases). CDR3 size: 12 residues. V was cut by 4 bases and J by 8 bases, with 9 bases left in between. CDR1 SGHNT and CDR2 YENEEA come from the germline V gene.

V is TRBV18 and J is TRBJ1-1; unclear D gene. The germline V and J ends were trimmed by 3 bases and 0 bases, with 11 bases remaining between them. This CDR3 region has 15 residues. CDR1 KGHSH and CDR2 LQKENI come from the germline V gene. The DNA for the CDR3 is TGTGCCAGCTCACCCCCCAGAACCATGAACACTGAAGCTTTCTTT. Translated, it gives CASSPPRTMNTEAFF.